A selection of T cell receptor beta chains follows, all from one sample in a study of T cell clones after liver transplantation. Some clones are missing from TCRdb's copy, which holds only in-frame ones; the method was immunoSEQ multiplex PCR. The sample has fewer than 80,000 clones, under 90% seen once. The sequencing here drew on CD4+ T cells from blood, taken less than 50 months after liver transplant. Receptors originate from a human patient who received a liver transplant. Some T cells may have originated in the graft donor. Both conserved end residues are part of each CDR3. D genes are given only for firm matches. A clone size is listed for some rows: how often the clone was seen (once, few, many), or a class if it is expanded.

>.|TRBJ2-4|.|15|TRBV19
TGTGCCAGTAGTACGACAGGTACGGCCAAAAACATTCAGTACTTC
CASSTTGTAKNIQYF
>.|TRBJ1-3|.|14|TRBV4-1
TGCGCCAGCAGCCCACAGGGAATTGGAAACACCATATATTTT
CASSPQGIGNTIYF
>.|TRBJ2-7|.|10|TRBV6-5
TGTGCCAGCAGCCACTACGAGCAGTACTTC
CASSHYEQYF
>.|TRBJ2-5|.|15|TRBV7-6
TGTGCCAGCAGCTTAGATGTGGGGGTGCAAGAGACCCAGTACTTC
CASSLDVGVQETQYF
>.|TRBJ2-1|TRBD2|15|TRBV5-1
TGCGCCAGCAGCCCCGGGACTAGCGGGGGAAGTGAGCAGTTCTTC
CASSPGTSGGSEQFF
>.|TRBJ2-7|TRBD1|15|TRBV4-3
TGCGCCAGCAGCCAGAATCGGCAGGGGGCCAACGAGCAGTACTTC
CASSQNRQGANEQYF
>.|TRBJ2-3|TRBD2|16|TRBV2
TGTGCCAGCAGTGCGGTCAGACTAGCGGGAGCAGATACGCAGTATTTT
CASSAVRLAGADTQYF
>few|TRBJ1-2|TRBD1|13|TRBV7-3
TGTGCCAGCAGCTTGGGACAGGCGCGTGGCTACACCTTC
CASSLGQARGYTF
>.|TRBJ1-5|.|12|TRBV7-3
TGTGCCAGCAGCCTGGGGAAGCAGCCCCAGCATTTT
CASSLGKQPQHF
>.|TRBJ2-5|TRBD2|13|TRBV7-2
TGTGCCAGCAGCGCCGGGACTATAGAGACCCAGTACTTC
CASSAGTIETQYF
>.|TRBJ2-7|TRBD2|15|TRBV4-2
TGTGCCAGCAGCCCAACCGGGACTAGTACCTACGAGCAGTACTTC
CASSPTGTSTYEQYF
>.|TRBJ1-2|.|14|TRBV7-2
TGTGCCAGCAGCCCTCTTGGGGCTGAATATGGCTACACCTTC
CASSPLGAEYGYTF
>.|TRBJ1-1|.|15|TRBV5-5
TGTGCCAGCACAGGGTGGGGGGTGATGAACACTGAAGCTTTCTTT
CASTGWGVMNTEAFF
>.|TRBJ1-6|.|14|TRBV6-5
TGTGCCAGCAGTTACTCGGAGGGAATTTCACCCCTCCACTTT
CASSYSEGISPLHF
>.|TRBJ2-2|TRBD2|17|TRBV18
TGTGCCAGCTCACCGCCATCTAGCGGGAGGCTCAACGGGGAGCTGTTTTTT
CASSPPSSGRLNGELFF
>once|TRBJ1-5|.|14|TRBV7-2
TGTGCCAGCAGCTTAGACAGGGTCCGGCAGCCCCAGCATTTT
CASSLDRVRQPQHF
>.|TRBJ2-7|.|14|TRBV5-1
TGCGCCAGCAGCTGGACGTCGATAGGGAGGGAGCAGTACTTC
CASSWTSIGREQYF
>.|TRBJ2-2|.|15|TRBV28
TGTGCCAGCAGGCGGGACACTGATTTTTACGGGGAGCTGTTTTTT
CASRRDTDFYGELFF
>.|TRBJ2-3|TRBD1|16|TRBV6-1
TGTGCCAGCAGTGCCTCCTACAGGGGAGGCACAGATACGCAGTATTTT
CASSASYRGGTDTQYF
>.|TRBJ2-2|TRBD2|16|TRBV7-2
TGTGCCAGCAGCCCTAGACTAGCGGGAGTCACCGGGGAGCTGTTTTTT
CASSPRLAGVTGELFF
>.|TRBJ2-1|TRBD2|15|TRBV9
TGTGCCAGCAGCAAACTAGCGGGCGTCAACAATGAGCAGTTCTTC
CASSKLAGVNNEQFF
>once|TRBJ1-1|.|11|TRBV29-1
TGCAGCGTAGCACCGAACACTGAAGCTTTCTTT
CSVAPNTEAFF
>.|TRBJ1-2|.|12|TRBV11-2
TGTGCCAGCAGCTTTTCGAACTATGGCTACACCTTC
CASSFSNYGYTF
>.|TRBJ1-1|TRBD1|16|TRBV4-2
TGTGCCAGCAGCCACTCCGTGGGACAGGGGTACACTGAAGCTTTCTTT
CASSHSVGQGYTEAFF
>few|TRBJ1-2|TRBD1|12|TRBV7-2
TGTGCCAGCAGCTTAGTGGCCTGGGACAGGTACTTC
CASSLVAWDRYF
>.|TRBJ2-7|.|12|TRBV2
TGTGCCAGCAGTATTGGCCCCTACGAGCAGTACTTC
CASSIGPYEQYF
>.|TRBJ2-2|.|13|TRBV4-2
TGTGCCAGCGGACCGACCCAGCGGGGGGAGCTGTTTTTT
CASGPTQRGELFF
>.|TRBJ2-7|.|12|TRBV27
TGTGCCAGCAGATCCAACACCTACGAGCAGTACTTC
CASRSNTYEQYF
>many|TRBJ2-7|TRBD1|15|TRBV6-5
TGTGCCAGCAGTTACACTGGGCAGGGGGCTTACGAGCAGTACTTC
CASSYTGQGAYEQYF
>.|TRBJ2-7|TRBD2|16|TRBV5-5
TGTGCCAGCAGCTTGGAAGCGGGAGGGCCCACTATCGAGCAGTACTTC
CASSLEAGGPTIEQYF
>.|TRBJ2-1|.|16|TRBV21-1
TGTGCCAGCAGCAAAGAACCAGGAAGGTCCTACAATGAGCAGTTCTTC
CASSKEPGRSYNEQFF
>once|TRBJ1-1|.|12|TRBV10-3
TGTGCCATCAGGGGAGGAAACACTGAAGCTTTCTTT
CAIRGGNTEAFF
>.|TRBJ2-3|TRBD2|16|TRBV19
TGTGCCAGCCGCTCCTTTGGAGCGGGAGTAGGAGATACGCAGTATTTT
CASRSFGAGVGDTQYF
>.|TRBJ2-3|.|14|TRBV18
TGTGCCAGCTCACTAAAAACAGGGACAGATACGCAGTATTTT
CASSLKTGTDTQYF
>.|TRBJ1-2|.|14|TRBV6-1
TGTGCCAGCAGTGGTCGGGCCCCTAACTATGGCTACACCTTC
CASSGRAPNYGYTF
>.|TRBJ1-1|.|13|TRBV5-1
TGCGCCAGCAGCTCCAGGGGTGGCACTGAAGCTTTCTTT
CASSSRGGTEAFF
>.|TRBJ1-5|TRBD1|17|TRBV5-4
TGTGCCAGCAGATCCGGGACAGGGGTTTATAGCAATCAGCCCCAGCATTTT
CASRSGTGVYSNQPQHF
>once|TRBJ2-3|.|15|TRBV10-3
TGTGCCATCAGTCAGCCGGGCGCCCCCACAGATACGCAGTATTTT
CAISQPGAPTDTQYF
>.|TRBJ2-2|.|13|TRBV30
TGTGCCTGGAGTTCAGGGAACACCGGGGAGCTGTTTTTT
CAWSSGNTGELFF
>once|TRBJ2-1|.|16|TRBV4-1
TGCGCCAGCAGCCGAATCTCGATAGCAGACTACAATGAGCAGTTCTTC
CASSRISIADYNEQFF
>.|TRBJ2-7|TRBD1|16|TRBV7-6
TGTGCCAGCAGCTTAGGTACGCCAGGGGGCACCTACGAGCAGTACTTC
CASSLGTPGGTYEQYF
>once|TRBJ2-3|TRBD2|18|TRBV4-3
TGCGCCAGCAGCCAAGATCTTTCTAGCGGGGGGTCCACAGATACGCAGTATTTT
CASSQDLSSGGSTDTQYF
>once|TRBJ2-3|.|16|TRBV7-2
TGTGCCAGCAGCTTGTGGAGTACCCTCCGCACAGATACGCAGTATTTT
CASSLWSTLRTDTQYF
>.|TRBJ2-5|.|13|TRBV19
TGTGCCAGTAAAGTGAGGGGTTTGGAGACCCAGTACTTC
CASKVRGLETQYF
>.|TRBJ2-7|.|14|TRBV6-5
TGTGCCAGCAGTAGTACCATCACTACCTACGAGCAGTACTTC
CASSSTITTYEQYF
>.|TRBJ2-5|TRBD2|17|TRBV7-2
TGTGCCAGCAGCCGTACCGGGACTAGTGGGTTGTCGGGGACCCAGTACTTC
CASSRTGTSGLSGTQYF
>.|TRBJ1-5|.|14|TRBV10-3
TGTGCCATCAAGACAGGCCAGAGTAATCAGCCCCAGCATTTT
CAIKTGQSNQPQHF
>.|TRBJ2-7|.|15|TRBV5-1
TGCGCCAGCAGCTTAAGTGGTGGGGAATTTGACGAGCAGTACTTC
CASSLSGGEFDEQYF
>few|TRBJ1-5|.|13|TRBV28
TGTGCCAGCAGGTTCACTGGGAATCAGCCCCAGCATTTT
CASRFTGNQPQHF
>once|TRBJ2-3|.|15|TRBV5-4
TGTGCCAGCAGCTTGTTTGAGTATCACACAGATACGCAGTATTTT
CASSLFEYHTDTQYF
>.|TRBJ2-3|.|13|TRBV7-6
TGTGCCAGCAGCGGGGCTAGCACAGATACGCAGTATTTT
CASSGASTDTQYF